This T cell receptor (beta chain) derives from a study of CD8+CD57+ T cells in acquired aplastic anemia. Study-level information: On average, sorted CD4+ and CD8+ cells gave about 2.9 ug of DNA. Findings of the study overall: A significant difference in CD8+ Simpson's diversity between patients and controls was not found.

The sequenced patients had an expansion of CD8+CD57+ cells seen by flow cytometry. The diagnosis in all patients was severe acquired aplastic anemia. No therapy was given to patients before blood sampling. Genomic DNA, the template, was used for profiling of the TCR beta VDJ and CDR3. MiXCR, applied by TCRdb to the reads, yields one record per CDR3 protein. Among around 200,000 distinct CDR3 sequences listed, approximately 48% were seen once. This clonotype appeared many times. The antigen remains undetermined. Deletions cut 1 base from V and 2 bases from J, with 7 bases between. The CDR3 is 14 amino acids. CDR1 SGHRS and CDR2 YFSETQ come from the germline V gene.

This receptor was obtained from a human donor with aplastic anemia. Sequences were obtained from sorted CD4+, CD8+, or CD8+CD57+ T cells (not recorded which) from PBMCs. This chain uses TRBV5-1 with TRBJ1-5; D uncertain. This chain's CDR3 is CASSLNGGNQPQHF. The DNA for the CDR3 is TGCGCCAGCAGCTTGAACGGTGGCAATCAGCCCCAGCATTTT.